This TCR beta chain appears in the sequencing data of a study of T cell repertoires in cytomegalovirus infection. As for the study in general: It was the public TCR beta signatures that indicated both CMV infection and matching HLA type. General study points: The ex vivo response showed dominance by HLA-C-restricted CMV-specific TCR beta clonotypes. The cumulative frequency of public TCR beta families distinguished individuals who carried CMV together with the relevant HLA.

This clonotype was detected ten times or more. Its specificity is not known. TCRdb fed the reads into MiXCR, producing one record per CDR3 protein. In the table there are about 830,000 distinct CDR3 sequences, 30% to 35% of which are singletons. This CDR3 region has 17 residues. Trimming stripped 0 bases from V and 0 bases from J, with 11 bases between. Per the germline V gene, CDR1 is SGHVS and CDR2 is FNYEAQ. The receptor was derived from a human donor in good health (CMV status not recorded). Some clones in this sample may be carry-over from other donors' samples. The chain has TRBV7-6 and TRBJ2-2; tentatively, D is TRBD1 (6 bases). Specimen: cultured CD8+ T cells from PBMCs, collected from culture after CMV antigen stimulation. In DNA form, the CDR3 reads TGTGCCAGCAGCTTAGCTTTGGGACAAGCGAACACCGGGGAGCTGTTTTTT. It yields the protein CASSLALGQANTGELFF.